This T cell receptor beta chain was recorded in a study of T cells in tuberculosis. Thawed, overnight-rested PBMC were stained with GMM-loaded CD1B tetramer, viability dye and anti-CD3, then sorted. The CD1B tetramers carried C32 glucose monomycolate purified from Rhodococcus equi. TCRdb's table, derived via immunoSEQ multiplex PCR, lists solely in-frame clones and lacks some. The repertoire includes 85,000 to 90,000 clones, roughly 93% of them detected once, and around 1.8% sits in the top ten. This CDR3 comprises 14 residues. Germline loops: CDR1 MNHEY, CDR2 SMNVEV (reference sequence). V dropped 7 bases and J dropped 3; count of bases not matched to a gene: 5.

J is TRBJ1-4 and V is TRBV27, with 7 bases matching TRBD1. The sample comprised CD1b-GMM tetramer-negative cells sorted from PBMCs. This receptor was identified in an adult woman with latent tuberculosis. This chain's CDR3 is CASTRRGSNEKLFF. CDR3 coding DNA: TGTGCCAGCACTCGCAGGGGGTCTAATGAAAAACTGTTTTTT.